This entry lists 29 T cell receptor beta chains sequenced from one sample in a study of shared clonotypes between healthy human individuals. Sequencing used immunoSEQ multiplex PCR; TCRdb keeps in-frame clones, though not all of them. The sample lists approximately 1.5 million clones; just under 99% were seen once. The sample taken for sequencing was naive CD4+ T cells sorted from blood. Subset in this sample: CD45RA+ positively selected. The receptors come from a man aged 30 to 45 in good health.

The CDR3 reads CASSMTGRWQPQHF. The CDR3 nucleotides read TGTGCCAGTAGTATGACGGGAAGGTGGCAGCCCCAGCATTTT. The chain links TRBV19 to TRBJ1-5; D is uncertain. Trimming removed 3 bases from V and 7 bases from J, with 13 bases in between. CDR3 length: 14 amino acids. The germline CDR1 and CDR2 sequences are LNHDA and SQIVND (reference sequence).

The chain employs TRBV25-1 and TRBJ2-7; no definite D call. There are 14 residues in the CDR3. CDR1 is MGHDK and CDR2 is SYGVNS in the germline V gene. V was cut by 1 base and J by 2 bases, with 9 bases left in between. The CDR3, as DNA: TGTGCCAGCAGTGAATTAGGGTCTGCCTACGAGCAGTACTTC. Protein: CASSELGSAYEQYF.

CDR3 in amino acids: CASSLALGGGTDTQYF. The CDR3 DNA is TGTGCCAGCAGCTTAGCTCTAGGAGGCGGCACAGATACGCAGTATTTT. This sequence joins TRBV7-2 and TRBJ2-3; a possible D gene is TRBD2 (5 bases). Trimming left V 0 bases short and J 1 base short, with 11 bases between. Germline V gives CDR1 SGHTA, CDR2 FQGNSA. This CDR3 has 16 amino acids.

J is TRBJ2-7 and V is TRBV6-5; D not resolved. The CDR3 has 15 residues. Trimming removed 3 bases from V and 0 bases from J, with 12 bases in between. CDR1 is MNHEY and CDR2 is SVGAGI in the germline V gene. The DNA of the CDR3 is TGTGCCAGCAGTTATAACGTCCCGCCCTCCTACGAGCAGTACTTC. As protein: CASSYNVPPSYEQYF.

J is TRBJ2-7 and V is TRBV5-1; TRBD2 is a possible D gene (6 bases). This CDR3 contains 14 residues. Germline V gene data show CDR1 as SGHRS and CDR2 as YFSETQ. With 0 bases removed from V and 3 bases from J, the gap between germline ends came to 10 bases. Written as DNA, the CDR3 is TGCGCCAGCAGCTTGGACGGAGGGCTCTACGAGCAGTACTTC. The encoded protein is CASSLDGGLYEQYF. Based on the CDR3 plus reference TRBV5-1 and TRBJ2-7, the full variable domain is KAGVTQTPRYLIKTRGQQVTLSCSPISGHRSVSWYQQTPGQGLQFLFEYFSETQRNKGNFPGRFSGRQFSNSRSEMNVSTLELGDSALYLCASSLDGGLYEQYFGPGTRLTVT.

The V gene is TRBV21-1, the J gene TRBJ1-5. TRBV21-1 counts as a pseudogene. The CDR3 length is 14 residues. CDR3 bases: TGTGCCAGCAGCAAGGGACTCAGCAATCAGCCCCAGCATTTT. The encoded protein is CASSKGLSNQPQHF.

CDR3 sequence: CASSPARDNQPQHF. CDR3 in DNA: TGTGCCAGCAGCCCCGCACGGGACAATCAGCCCCAGCATTTT. V is TRBV28 and J is TRBJ1-5; D remains unclear. The CDR3 has 14 amino acids. Trimming removed 6 bases at V and 3 bases at J, with 12 bases between. Germline-derived CDR1 and CDR2 are MDHEN and SYDVKM.

The V call is TRBV7-9, the J call TRBJ2-3; D unclear. Germline V gene lookup returns CDR1 SEHNR and CDR2 FQNEAQ (reference sequence). Deletions cut 5 bases from V and 8 bases from J, with 14 bases between. The CDR3 consists of 13 residues. The CDR3 spells CASSPLPQATQYF. CDR3 in DNA: TGTGCCAGCAGCCCCCTTCCGCAGGCTACGCAGTATTTT.

This chain uses TRBV28 with TRBJ2-1, with 11 bases fitting TRBD2. The length of the CDR3 is 17 residues. Germline CDR1 and CDR2: MDHEN and SYDVKM. Trimming at V came to 5 bases and at J to 5 bases, leaving 11 bases not matched to a gene. The CDR3 is CASSRPLAGGPNNEQFF. CDR3 sequence (DNA): TGTGCCAGCAGTCGCCCCTTAGCGGGAGGGCCCAACAATGAGCAGTTCTTC.

The chain has TRBV2 and TRBJ2-1; TRBD2 matches at 13 bases. The CDR3 has 16 residues. V lost 6 bases to trimming and J lost 8 bases; unmatched junction nucleotides: 10. From germline, CDR1 is SNHLY and CDR2 FYNNEI. The CDR3 is CASRRLAGGLGDEQFF. CDR3 coding DNA: TGTGCCAGCAGAAGACTAGCGGGAGGTTTGGGGGATGAGCAGTTCTTC.

On this clone: This same CDR3 is encoded by further DNA sequences in the sample. The CDR3 protein is CASSSRTGDQPQHF. CDR3 DNA: TGTGCCAGCAGTTCCCGGACAGGGGATCAGCCCCAGCATTTT. The chain links TRBV6-5 to TRBJ1-5; TRBD1 matches 9 bases. CDR1 is MNHEY, CDR2 SVGAGI, per germline. This CDR3 has 14 residues. V shed 4 bases and J 5 bases; nucleotides not matched to a gene: 3.

V and J are TRBV7-2 and TRBJ1-2; D is unresolved. Germline V lookup: CDR1 SGHTA, CDR2 FQGNSA. The CDR3 length is 12 residues. Trimming took 2 bases from V and 6 from J, leaving 7 bases between them. The CDR3 DNA sequence: TGTGCCAGCAGCTTAAACAGCCATGGCTACACCTTC. Translated, it gives CASSLNSHGYTF.

The gene calls are TRBV5-4 and TRBJ2-7, with 8 nucleotides matching TRBD2. With 2 bases clipped from V and 2 bases from J, the junction kept 3 bases outside the gene matches. This CDR3 region has 14 residues. Germline values: CDR1 SGHNT, CDR2 YYREEE (reference sequence). The CDR3 here is CASSFTGGAYEQYF. The CDR3 DNA follows: TGTGCCAGCAGCTTTACGGGAGGGGCCTACGAGCAGTACTTC.

The chain couples TRBV5-1 to TRBJ2-1, with a tentative D call TRBD1 (6 bases). Trimming removed 5 bases at V and 8 bases at J, with 14 bases between. Per the germline V gene, CDR1 is SGHRS and CDR2 is YFSETQ. This CDR3 comprises 13 residues. CDR3: CASREGPGDEQFF. The DNA of the CDR3 is TGCGCCAGCAGGGAAGGCCCAGGGGATGAGCAGTTCTTC.

The V gene is TRBV6-1, the J gene TRBJ2-7; 8 bases line up with TRBD2. Germline CDR1 and CDR2: MNHNS and SASEGT. The CDR3 has 16 amino acids. With V trimmed by 4 bases and J by 5 bases, 13 bases remained unmatched. CDR3 DNA: TGTGCCAGCAGTGGACTTTCTGGGACTAGGAAAAACGAGCAGTACTTC. This codes for CASSGLSGTRKNEQYF.

This clone was recorded once. CDR3 nucleotide sequence: TGTGCCAGCAGGCCGACAGCTACGAACTATGGCTACACCTTC. Protein sequence: CASRPTATNYGYTF. The rearrangement links TRBV6-6 to TRBJ1-2, with D possibly TRBD1 on 5 matching bases. Between the trimmed V and J ends, which lost 6 bases and 2 bases, there was a span of 13 bases. Germline values: CDR1 MNHNY, CDR2 SVGAGI (reference sequence). The CDR3 covers 14 residues.

This clone has a single count. The gene calls are TRBV28 and TRBJ1-2; 8 nucleotides agree with TRBD1. The J segment lost 1 base and the V segment lost 0 bases, leaving 1 base of the junction unmatched. In germline, CDR1 is MDHEN, CDR2 SYDVKM. The CDR3 totals 15 residues. Here the CDR3 DNA reads TGTGCCAGCAGTTTATGGGACAGGGATAACTATGGCTACACCTTC. Residues: CASSLWDRDNYGYTF.

This chain uses TRBV10-1 with TRBJ2-4, with TRBD2 as a possible D gene (5 bases). Between the trimmed V and J ends, which lost 3 bases and 3 bases, there was a span of 15 bases. This CDR3 region has 16 residues. The V gene's germline CDR1 is WNHNN and CDR2 SYGVQD (reference sequence). The DNA of the CDR3 is TGCGCCAGCAGTGATCGGACCCTCGGAGGCAAAAACATTCAGTACTTC. Its translation: CASSDRTLGGKNIQYF.

CDR3 amino acids: CASSLVVQRGNTGELFF. CDR3 sequence (DNA): TGTGCCAGCAGCTTAGTGGTCCAGCGGGGGAACACCGGGGAGCTGTTTTTT. V usage is TRBV7-8 and J usage is TRBJ2-2, with 7 nucleotides matching TRBD2. The CDR3 consists of 17 residues. The germline gives CDR1 SGHVS, CDR2 FQNEAQ. Unmatched junction bases numbered 6, after V lost 1 base and J lost 1 base.

The chain is built from TRBV2 and TRBJ1-1; D ambiguous. This CDR3 is built from 13 residues. The germline V gene encodes CDR1 SNHLY and CDR2 FYNNEI. V gave up 7 bases and J gave up 5 bases, with 14 bases separating them. The CDR3: CASTMQVQTEAFF. Written as DNA, the CDR3 is TGTGCCAGCACGATGCAGGTTCAGACTGAAGCTTTCTTT.

The chain is built from TRBV7-9 and TRBJ2-3, with D unclear. From germline, CDR1 is SEHNR and CDR2 FQNEAQ (reference sequence). The CDR3 length is 14 residues. Trimming removed 3 bases at V and 4 bases at J, with 11 bases between. The CDR3 region is CASSFSENADTQYF. CDR3 DNA sequence: TGTGCCAGCAGCTTTAGTGAGAACGCAGATACGCAGTATTTT.

V gene TRBV2 combines with J gene TRBJ1-1; 12 bases are shared with TRBD1. Germline assignment: CDR1 SNHLY and CDR2 FYNNEI. This CDR3 spans 14 amino acids. V dropped 5 bases and J dropped 10; count of bases not matched to a gene: 8. The chain's CDR3 is CASSPGQGATVAFF. In DNA, the CDR3 is TGTGCCAGCAGTCCGGGACAGGGGGCGACCGTAGCTTTCTTT. The complete variable domain, with remaining parts taken from reference TRBV2 and TRBJ1-1, reads EPEVTQTPSHQVTQMGQEVILRCVPISNHLYFYWYRQILGQKVEFLVSFYNNEISEKSEIFDDQFSVERPDGSNFTLKIRSTKLEDSAMYFCASSPGQGATVAFFGQGTRLTVV.

The chain joins TRBV18 to TRBJ2-5; D is undetermined. The J call could be wrong; TRBJ2-7 is a better fit for the DNA end. The CDR3 has 14 amino acids. Germline assignment: CDR1 KGHSH and CDR2 LQKENI. CDR3 coding DNA: TGTGCCAGCTCGCCGGATGGGTGGGCCTACGAGCAGTACTTC. Protein sequence: CASSPDGWAYEQYF.

The chain employs TRBV28 and TRBJ1-2; D ambiguous. Deletions cut 5 bases from V and 2 bases from J, with 0 bases between. This CDR3 contains 10 residues. The germline V gene encodes CDR1 MDHEN and CDR2 SYDVKM. The CDR3 protein is CASSNYGYTF. The CDR3 DNA is TGTGCCAGCAGTAACTATGGCTACACCTTC.

A single count supports this clone. This rearrangement joins TRBV10-1 to TRBJ1-1; D is unclear. V was cut by 6 bases and J by 5 bases, with 13 bases left in between. Germline V gene data show CDR1 as WNHNN and CDR2 as SYGVQD (reference sequence). CDR3 length equals 13 residues. The CDR3 DNA reads as TGCGCCAGCAGCTCAGACGGAGGGACTGAAGCTTTCTTT. Protein sequence: CASSSDGGTEAFF.

This chain joins TRBV7-2 and TRBJ1-5; TRBD1 is a possible D gene (6 bases). CDR3 length: 14 residues. The V end was cut by 6 bases, the J end by 3 bases, with 12 bases between. Germline V gives CDR1 SGHTA, CDR2 FQGNSA. CDR3: CASRPDSPNQPQHF. CDR3 bases: TGTGCCAGCAGACCGGACAGCCCCAATCAGCCCCAGCATTTT.

This clone was picked up one time. V usage is TRBV7-2 and J usage is TRBJ1-4; D is uncertain. V was trimmed by 5 bases and J by 5 bases, leaving 15 bases between them. This CDR3 has 15 amino acids. Germline CDR1 and CDR2: SGHTA and FQGNSA. Here the CDR3 DNA reads TGTGCCAGCAGCCCCAATACGAGGTCCAATGAAAAACTGTTTTTT. Protein: CASSPNTRSNEKLFF.

CDR3 protein: CASSFPGQEETQYF. As DNA, the CDR3 is TGTGCCAGCAGTTTTCCTGGACAGGAAGAGACCCAGTACTTC. This rearrangement joins TRBV5-6 to TRBJ2-5; the match to TRBD1 covers 7 bases. Germline trimming cut 5 bases from V and 3 bases from J; bases unmatched to any gene: 7. The CDR3 has 14 residues. Per the germline V gene, CDR1 is SGHDT and CDR2 is YYEEEE.

The chain employs TRBV27 and TRBJ1-5; D possibly corresponds to TRBD1 (6 bases). The CDR3 covers 15 residues. V was cut by 2 bases and J by 4 bases, with 12 bases left in between. Germline CDR1 reads MNHEY; CDR2 reads SMNVEV (reference sequence). CDR3 loop: CASSLAGQRNQPQHF. CDR3 sequence (DNA): TGTGCCAGCAGTTTAGCAGGACAGCGAAATCAGCCCCAGCATTTT.